This T cell receptor (beta chain) was observed in a study of T cell repertoires in cytomegalovirus infection (dated by TCRdb to about 2019). For context, the study as a whole: Alongside well-studied HLA-B-restricted epitopes, the peptide stimulations were aimed at recently identified HLA-C-restricted CMV epitopes, whose presentation resists viral immunomodulation. Donor HLA type was relevant to the analysis, because carriage of CMV infection together with the matching HLA type was indicated by public TCR beta signatures.

What the authors observed across the whole study: The ex vivo response was dominated by HLA-C-restricted CMV-specific TCR beta clonotypes, and the single most frequent clonotype in two of eight donors was supplied by these HLA-C-restricted clonotypes. Carriers of CMV infection plus the relevant HLA type were discriminated by the cumulative frequency of public TCR beta family members in the study cohort and in an independent roughly 340-donor cohort.

As encoded in the germline V gene, CDR1 is SGHAT while CDR2 is FQNNGV. V loses 3 bases, J loses 1 base, and the germline ends lie 16 bases apart. Measured from the cysteine to the phenylalanine, the CDR3 is 17 residues long. Of all the DNA, just the CDR3 is kept, 51 bases in frame from base 1. This sample was sequenced with an Illumina HiSeq 1500. TCRdb ran its own pipeline on the public reads, namely fastp trimming at Q25 and MiXCR clone calling, and kept in-frame beta chains. CDR3 protein duplicates are merged, each entry listing the most common genes and DNA. Here the sample has roughly 730,000 distinct CDR3 sequences; about 30% occur a single time. Of the sample, 15% to 20% is held by the ten largest clones. The sample's treatment or condition label, in plain terms: in vitro stimulation with specific CMV peptide epitopes to enrich CMV-specific T cells. Points on this clonotype: The clone's antigen remains unknown. No much larger clonotype is one base removed from it; base qualities were not supplied.

The sample here was cultured PBMCs, taken from culture after CMV antigen stimulation. The rearranged chain carries TRBV11-2 and TRBJ2-4, with TRBD2 perhaps the D gene, on 5 matching bases. The sequence was obtained from a human donor in good health (CMV status not recorded). Some clones in this sample may be carry-over from other donors' samples. The DNA is as follows: TGTGCCAGCAGCTTCAGTGGGAGCAGCAGGGCCAAAAACATTCAGTACTTC. Its product reads: CASSFSGSSRAKNIQYF.